This entry lists 25 T cell receptor beta chains sequenced from one sample in a study of cytomegalovirus exposure and HLA in healthy donors. 13 Jbeta primers and 60 Vbeta primers were used for the PCR. Clones were sequenced by immunoSEQ multiplex PCR, and TCRdb holds only the in-frame ones, with some missing. The sample consists of 150,000 or so clones, roughly 80% of them appearing once. The sample was PBMCs. Receptors originate from a young man in good health and CMV-seronegative.

This chain joins TRBV5-1 and TRBJ1-6; TRBD1 matches 8 bases. Unmatched junction bases numbered 4, after V lost 0 bases and J lost 8 bases. Germline loops: CDR1 SGHRS, CDR2 YFSETQ. The CDR3 spans 15 residues. The chain's CDR3 is CASSLDDRGDSPLHF. The CDR3 DNA is TGCGCCAGCAGCTTGGATGACAGGGGCGATTCACCCCTCCACTTT.

The V and J genes are TRBV7-2 and TRBJ1-2, with a possible D match to TRBD1 (5 bases). Germline V gives CDR1 SGHTA, CDR2 FQGNSA. CDR3 length: 16 residues. Trimming took 4 bases from V and 6 from J, leaving 21 bases between them. CDR3 sequence (DNA): TGTGCCAGCAGCTCGGAGGGGAGGCAGGGATTCCATGGCTACACCTTC. It encodes CASSSEGRQGFHGYTF.

V is TRBV30 and J is TRBJ1-1; 7 positions agree with TRBD1. J lost 4 bases, V lost 0 bases, and 5 bases had no gene match. Germline values: CDR1 GTSNPN, CDR2 SVGIG (reference sequence). This CDR3 has 14 residues. The CDR3 spells CAWSVLRDSTEAFF. The CDR3 region has the DNA TGTGCCTGGAGTGTACTCCGGGACAGCACTGAAGCTTTCTTT.

The chain joins TRBV27 to TRBJ2-3, with D perhaps TRBD2 (5 bases). The CDR3 has 12 amino acids. The germline V gene encodes CDR1 MNHEY and CDR2 SMNVEV (reference sequence). Trimming stripped 6 bases from V and 2 bases from J, with 6 bases between. CDR3 sequence: CASSGDTDTQYF. CDR3 sequence (DNA): TGTGCCAGCAGCGGGGACACAGATACGCAGTATTTT.

The chain links TRBV6-5 to TRBJ1-6; D is ambiguous. Germline loops: CDR1 MNHEY, CDR2 SVGAGI. V was cut by 0 bases and J by 9 bases, with 6 bases left in between. The CDR3 is made up of 13 amino acids. CDR3 bases: TGTGCCAGCAGTTACTCCCTCCCTTCACCCCTCCACTTT. Translated, it gives CASSYSLPSPLHF.

The chain uses TRBV15 and TRBJ1-2; perhaps TRBD1 as D (5 bases). The CDR3 has 14 amino acids. The V gene lost 1 base and the J gene lost 3 bases, with 9 bases spanning the gap. The V gene's germline CDR1 is LNHNV and CDR2 YYDKDF (reference sequence). Written as DNA, the CDR3 is TGTGCCACCAGCAGAGGAGGGGAGGACTATGGCTACACCTTC. It yields the protein CATSRGGEDYGYTF.

This clone was recorded only once. V and J are TRBV5-4 and TRBJ2-1; the D gene is possibly TRBD1 (6 bases). Deletions cut 5 bases from V and 4 bases from J, with 19 bases between. Germline loops: CDR1 SGHNT, CDR2 YYREEE (reference sequence). CDR3 length: 16 amino acids. CDR3 protein: CASRQSRGANYNEQFF. CDR3 nucleotide sequence: TGTGCCAGCAGACAATCCAGGGGTGCGAATTACAATGAGCAGTTCTTC.

The chain carries TRBV5-4 and TRBJ1-6, with D possibly TRBD1 on 6 matching bases. V lost 2 bases and J 10 bases, leaving 16 bases between the germline ends. Germline V gene lookup returns CDR1 SGHNT and CDR2 YYREEE (reference sequence). This CDR3 comprises 15 residues. The CDR3 loop is CASSFLNREGSPLHF. The CDR3, as DNA: TGTGCCAGCAGCTTTCTAAACAGGGAGGGATCACCCCTCCACTTT.

The chain employs TRBV30 and TRBJ2-7; D perhaps matches TRBD2 (5 bases). Between the trimmed V and J ends, which lost 3 bases and 2 bases, there was a span of 11 bases. Germline CDR1 is GTSNPN and CDR2 is SVGIG (reference sequence). This CDR3 comprises 13 residues. The CDR3 DNA follows: TGTGCCTGGAGCTCAACCGGGACCTACGAGCAGTACTTC. This sequence encodes CAWSSTGTYEQYF.

Here the CDR3 reads CASSAHGTGGAGQFF. In DNA, the CDR3 is TGCGCCAGCAGCGCCCACGGGACAGGGGGCGCAGGGCAGTTCTTC. The V gene is TRBV4-3, the J gene TRBJ2-1; 12 nucleotides align to TRBD1. The ends lost 5 bases at V and 12 bases at J; junction bases unmatched: 11. The germline V gene encodes CDR1 LGHNA and CDR2 YSLEER. CDR3 length: 15 residues.

The chain employs TRBV5-1 and TRBJ1-5; D possibly corresponds to TRBD1 (5 bases). V was cut by 0 bases and J by 3 bases, with 7 bases left in between. Germline-derived CDR1 and CDR2 are SGHRS and YFSETQ. The CDR3 has 14 amino acids. For the CDR3, the DNA is TGCGCCAGCAGCTTGGGGGGCAACAATCAGCCCCAGCATTTT. Translating gives CASSLGGNNQPQHF.

This chain uses TRBV4-3 with TRBJ1-3; 7 nucleotides align to TRBD1. This CDR3 contains 17 residues. The J segment lost 3 bases and the V segment lost 0 bases, leaving 8 bases of the junction unmatched. CDR1 and CDR2 from the germline V gene are LGHNA and YSLEER. The CDR3 here is CASSQDFYDRDGNTIYF. The CDR3 DNA is TGCGCCAGCAGCCAAGATTTCTACGACAGGGATGGAAACACCATATATTTT.

The chain couples TRBV2 to TRBJ2-1; D gene uncertain. CDR1 is SNHLY and CDR2 is FYNNEI in the germline V gene. The germline V and J ends were trimmed by 7 bases and 0 bases, with 13 bases remaining between them. This CDR3 spans 15 amino acids. In DNA, the CDR3 is TGTGCCAGCACCACCCATGCGGACTCCTACAATGAGCAGTTCTTC. As protein: CASTTHADSYNEQFF.

The J gene is TRBJ2-1, the V gene TRBV2, with D unclear. The V and J ends lost 5 bases and 2 bases respectively, with 16 bases between them. This CDR3 has 16 residues. Germline CDR1 is SNHLY and CDR2 is FYNNEI. CDR3 DNA: TGTGCCAGCAGTCGAGACTCGATTCTTCCCTACAATGAGCAGTTCTTC. Residues: CASSRDSILPYNEQFF.

V usage is TRBV4-1 and J usage is TRBJ1-5; D possibly corresponds to TRBD1 (5 bases). Germline values: CDR1 MGHRA, CDR2 YSYEKL. This CDR3 region has 16 residues. V lost 1 base, J lost 2 bases, and 12 bases lay in between. CDR3 nucleotides: TGCGCCAGCAGCCAAGTGGGACTTTCGGGCAATCAGCCCCAGCATTTT. This encodes CASSQVGLSGNQPQHF.

This clone was found once. The chain is built from TRBV10-1 and TRBJ2-5; 11 nucleotides align to TRBD2. The CDR3 is made up of 16 amino acids. The junction had 4 bases not matched to a gene; V was cut back by 0 bases and J by 4 bases. CDR1 is WNHNN and CDR2 is SYGVQD in the germline V gene (reference sequence). The CDR3 is CASSESITSGGETQYF. CDR3 bases: TGCGCCAGCAGTGAGTCCATTACTAGCGGGGGAGAGACCCAGTACTTC.

The chain employs TRBV2 and TRBJ2-7; no firm D call. Deletions cut 3 bases from V and 9 bases from J, with 9 bases between. Looked up from germline, CDR1 is SNHLY and CDR2 is FYNNEI. CDR3 size: 11 residues. CDR3 sequence: CASSDPPGQYF. DNA for the CDR3: TGTGCCAGCAGTGACCCCCCCGGGCAGTACTTC.

The chain employs TRBV5-1 and TRBJ2-2; weak D call: TRBD2 (6 bases). Germline CDR1 and CDR2: SGHRS and YFSETQ. V was cut by 4 bases and J by 4 bases, with 11 bases left in between. The length of the CDR3 is 14 residues. CDR3 DNA: TGCGCCAGCAGCCCCCGGGGGTCCACCGGGGAGCTGTTTTTT. This sequence encodes CASSPRGSTGELFF. Looking up the rest from reference TRBV5-1 and TRBJ2-2 gives the full variable domain: KAGVTQTPRYLIKTRGQQVTLSCSPISGHRSVSWYQQTPGQGLQFLFEYFSETQRNKGNFPGRFSGRQFSNSRSEMNVSTLELGDSALYLCASSPRGSTGELFFGEGSRLTVL.

This clone was observed a handful of times. This chain connects TRBV5-1 to TRBJ2-5; D is possibly TRBD1 (6 bases). The V end was cut by 3 bases, the J end by 2 bases, with 17 bases between. The germline V gene encodes CDR1 SGHRS and CDR2 YFSETQ. The CDR3 has 16 amino acids. The CDR3 bases are TGCGCCAGCAGCTCGCGAGTACAGGGTATTCAAGAGACCCAGTACTTC. Its protein is CASSSRVQGIQETQYF.

The chain recombines TRBV4-1 with TRBJ1-2, with D perhaps matching TRBD1 (5 bases). The V gene lost 4 bases and the J gene lost 1 base, with 13 bases spanning the gap. CDR1 MGHRA and CDR2 YSYEKL come from the germline V gene. This CDR3 is 15 amino acids long. The CDR3 reads CASSRRQPNNYGYTF. CDR3 nucleotide sequence: TGCGCCAGCAGCCGGAGACAGCCTAATAACTATGGCTACACCTTC.

This clone was recorded once. The chain combines TRBV7-8 with TRBJ2-3; tentatively, D is TRBD2 (6 bases). Germline loops: CDR1 SGHVS, CDR2 FQNEAQ. V was shortened by 1 base and J by 1 base, with 9 bases between the two germline ends. The CDR3 covers 15 residues. CDR3 region: CASSLVSSGTDTQYF. In DNA, the CDR3 is TGTGCCAGCAGCTTAGTTTCTAGCGGCACAGATACGCAGTATTTT. Filled out from reference TRBV7-8 and TRBJ2-3, the complete variable domain reads GAGVSQSPRYKVAKRGQDVALRCDPISGHVSLFWYQQALGQGPEFLTYFQNEAQLDKSGLPSDRFFAERPEGSVSTLKIQRTQQEDSAVYLCASSLVSSGTDTQYFGPGTRLTVL.

The chain employs TRBV11-2 and TRBJ2-1, with TRBD2 matching 13 bases. In germline, CDR1 is SGHAT, CDR2 FQNNGV. J gave up 7 bases and V 5 bases, and 11 bases lay outside the gene matches. The CDR3 is 17 amino acids. The CDR3 DNA follows: TGTGCCAGCAGCATGGAGACTAGCGGGAGGATCCATAATGAGCAGTTCTTC. This encodes CASSMETSGRIHNEQFF. Together with reference TRBV11-2 and TRBJ2-1, the CDR3 gives the full variable domain: EAGVAQSPRYKIIEKRQSVAFWCNPISGHATLYWYQQILGQGPKLLIQFQNNGVVDDSQLPKDRFSAERLKGVDSTLKIQPAKLEDSAVYLCASSMETSGRIHNEQFFGPGTRLTVL.

This clone was seen a single time. The chain links TRBV6-1 to TRBJ1-4; the match to TRBD1 covers 7 bases. The CDR3 covers 15 residues. Germline CDR1 and CDR2: MNHNS and SASEGT. The trim removed 7 bases at V and 6 bases at J, leaving 11 bases unmatched. The CDR3 coding sequence is TGTGCCAGCACCACCGGGACAGAACCTTATGAAAAACTGTTTTTT. Translation: CASTTGTEPYEKLFF.

The chain employs TRBV21-1 and TRBJ2-7; the listed D gene, TRBD2, was not tested against the DNA. TRBV21-1 is given as a pseudogene. The CDR3 contains 12 residues. DNA for the CDR3: TGTGCCGCCCCGGGACTTTCCTACGAGCAGTACTTC. Translating gives CAAPGLSYEQYF.

The V call is TRBV27, the J call TRBJ2-3; 8 nucleotides align to TRBD1. The junction had 2 bases not matched to a gene; V was cut back by 3 bases and J by 0 bases. Germline CDR1 MNHEY, CDR2 SMNVEV (reference sequence). This CDR3 contains 15 residues. The DNA for the CDR3 is TGTGCCAGCAGTTTGGGGACAGGCAGCACAGATACGCAGTATTTT. This gives the protein CASSLGTGSTDTQYF.